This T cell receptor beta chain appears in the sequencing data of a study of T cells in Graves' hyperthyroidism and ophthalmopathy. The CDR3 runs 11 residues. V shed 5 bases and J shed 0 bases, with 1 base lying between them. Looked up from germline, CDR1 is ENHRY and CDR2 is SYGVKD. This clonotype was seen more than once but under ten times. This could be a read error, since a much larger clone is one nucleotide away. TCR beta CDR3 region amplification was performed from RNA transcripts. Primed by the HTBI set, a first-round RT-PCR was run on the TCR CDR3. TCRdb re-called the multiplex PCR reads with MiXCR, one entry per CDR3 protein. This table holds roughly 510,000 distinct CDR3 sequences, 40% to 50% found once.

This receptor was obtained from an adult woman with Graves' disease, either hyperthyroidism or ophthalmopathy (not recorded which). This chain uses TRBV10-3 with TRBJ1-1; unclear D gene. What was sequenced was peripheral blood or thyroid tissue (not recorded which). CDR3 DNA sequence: TGTGCCATCAGTATGAACACTGAAGCTTTCTTT. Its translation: CAISMNTEAFF.